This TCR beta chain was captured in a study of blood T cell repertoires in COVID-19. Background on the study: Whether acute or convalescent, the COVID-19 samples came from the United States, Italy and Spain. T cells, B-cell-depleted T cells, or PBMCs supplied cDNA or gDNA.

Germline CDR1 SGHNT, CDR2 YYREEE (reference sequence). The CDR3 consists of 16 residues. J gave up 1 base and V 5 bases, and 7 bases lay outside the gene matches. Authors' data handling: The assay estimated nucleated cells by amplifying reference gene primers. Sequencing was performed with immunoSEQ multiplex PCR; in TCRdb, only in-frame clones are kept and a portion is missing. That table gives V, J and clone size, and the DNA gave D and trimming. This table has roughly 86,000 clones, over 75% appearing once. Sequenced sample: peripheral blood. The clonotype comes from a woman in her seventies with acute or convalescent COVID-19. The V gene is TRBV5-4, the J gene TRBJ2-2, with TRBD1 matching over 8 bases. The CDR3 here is CASSRTGTGNTGELFF. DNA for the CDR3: TGTGCCAGCAGTCGTACCGGGACAGGGAACACCGGGGAGCTGTTTTTT.